This T cell receptor (beta chain) originates from a study of blood T cell repertoires in COVID-19 (dated by TCRdb to the early 2020s). For context, the study as a whole: Samples from collaborators originated in the United States, Italy and Spain and spanned both the acute and convalescent phases of COVID-19. The material from the prospective study consisted of cDNA or gDNA derived from T cells, B-cell-depleted T cells, or PBMCs. Subjects who had been exposed to COVID-19, were actively infected with it, or had recovered from it provided the deeply sampled blood TCRbeta repertoires that made up the dataset. A freely available public database, intended as a resource for researchers studying the immune response to SARS-CoV-2, is where the repertoires were released. Samples came from the ongoing ImmuneRACE study (first 160 participants) plus 1,254 subjects from 6 global collaborators. Sample metadata almost always included a de-identified subject ID, COVID-19 status, age in years and sex. Where HLA class I and class II types were available, the types were taken from metadata supplied by the sample provider, not from assay-based typing. Broad study findings and their caveats: The amount of clinical and demographic metadata varied by source and participant and was provided uncurated.

The immunoSEQ Assay, a bias-controlled multiplex PCR, was used to amplify TCRbeta CDR3 regions from genomic DNA. In the source study's methods: The number of nucleated cells in each sample was estimated from the amplification of reference gene primers within the assay. To quantify the absolute abundance of each unique TCRbeta CDR3 rearrangement, sequence reads were collapsed and filtered. For each sample, productive Simpson clonality was calculated as the square root of Simpson's diversity index over productive rearrangements. In its TCRdb copy, this immuneACCESS table keeps in-frame sequences only and misses some clones. Where compared with another copy, unresolved V genes explain less than half of these, and the others have no known cause. That table supplies the V and J calls and clone size; D and trimming were determined from the DNA. The sample has roughly 260,000 clones on record, about four fifths of them singletons. Jointly, the top ten make up about 3.8% of the sample.

In the prospective study, participants were roughly 18 to 95 years old, resided in 25 or so geographic areas of the United States, and were enrolled through a virtual design. To assign participants to cohorts, the prospective study relied on clinical history that participants themselves reported in a screening survey and a study questionnaire. Exposed participants had been in contact, within 2 weeks of entering the study, with a person who had a PCR-confirmed or clinician-diagnosed case of COVID-19. Each participant in the prospective study had whole blood, serum and a nasopharyngeal or oropharyngeal swab collected by mobile phlebotomists. Participants in the prospective study had the option to provide additional blood draws and questionnaires over a 2-month period. Prospective study blood samples were shipped either frozen or at room temperature before DNA extraction. Points on this clone: Its antigen has not been determined. Base quality data are lacking; no much larger clone is found one base away.

The clonotype was recovered from a woman in her thirties or forties who had been exposed to COVID-19. Sequenced material: PBMCs or T cells enriched from blood (not recorded which).

The CDR3 has the sequence CASSSGGVVETQYF. The DNA is TGTGCCAGTAGTAGCGGGGGGGTCGTGGAGACCCAGTACTTC. The chain couples TRBV19 to TRBJ2-5; the central 9 bases match TRBD2. The germline V gene (reference sequence) yields LNHDA for CDR1 and SQIVND for CDR2. Compared with germline, V lacks 4 bases and J lacks 5 bases; bases without a gene match: 5. The CDR3, from cysteine to phenylalanine, totals 14 residues. Only CDR3 DNA remains: 42 bases, in frame from the first base.